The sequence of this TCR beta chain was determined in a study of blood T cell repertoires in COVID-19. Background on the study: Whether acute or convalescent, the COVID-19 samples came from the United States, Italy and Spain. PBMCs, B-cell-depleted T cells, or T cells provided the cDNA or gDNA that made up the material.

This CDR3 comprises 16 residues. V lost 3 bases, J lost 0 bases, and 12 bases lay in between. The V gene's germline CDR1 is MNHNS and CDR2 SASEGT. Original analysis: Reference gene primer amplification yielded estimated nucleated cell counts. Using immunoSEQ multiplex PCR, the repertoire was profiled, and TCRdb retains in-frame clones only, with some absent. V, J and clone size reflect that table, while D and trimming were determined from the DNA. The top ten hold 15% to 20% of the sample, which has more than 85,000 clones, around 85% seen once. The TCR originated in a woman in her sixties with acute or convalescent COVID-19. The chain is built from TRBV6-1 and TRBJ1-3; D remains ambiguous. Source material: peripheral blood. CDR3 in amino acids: CASSEVRSSSGNTIYF. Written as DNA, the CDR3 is TGTGCCAGCAGTGAGGTCAGGTCTTCCTCTGGAAACACCATATATTTT.